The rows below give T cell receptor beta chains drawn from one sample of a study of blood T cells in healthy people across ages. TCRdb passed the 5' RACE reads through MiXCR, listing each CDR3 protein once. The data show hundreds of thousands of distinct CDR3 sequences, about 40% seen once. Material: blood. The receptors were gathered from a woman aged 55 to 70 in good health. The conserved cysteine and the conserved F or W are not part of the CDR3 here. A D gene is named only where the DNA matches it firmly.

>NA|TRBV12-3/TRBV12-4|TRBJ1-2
ASSLRGTIPGYT
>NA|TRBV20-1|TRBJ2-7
SARVTANYEQY
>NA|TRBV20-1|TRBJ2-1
CARDGLKIYNEQF
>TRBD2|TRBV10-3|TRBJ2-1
AIRGSGTVEGNEQF
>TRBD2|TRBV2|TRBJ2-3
ASSDSGLAGVLGTDTQY
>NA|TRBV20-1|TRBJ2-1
SARVTSRGYNEQF
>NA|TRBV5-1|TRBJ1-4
ASSLSETANEKLF
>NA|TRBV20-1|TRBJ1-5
SARAEGKQPQH
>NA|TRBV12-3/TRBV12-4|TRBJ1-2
ASSFRRGGYT
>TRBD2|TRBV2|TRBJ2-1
ASSPDSGGSNERF
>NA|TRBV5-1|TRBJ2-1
ASSLLEEQF